This T cell receptor (beta chain) was identified in a study of T-cell memory formation after mild COVID-19. CDR1 is SGHTA, CDR2 FQGNSA, per germline. Trimming pared 4 bases from V and 0 bases from J, leaving 4 bases between. The CDR3 length is 14 residues. TCRdb itself ran the 5' RACE reads through MiXCR, one entry per CDR3 protein. The table includes around 310,000 distinct CDR3 sequences, 15% to 20% detected once. This clonotype originated in a man between 18 and 35 years old who had mild COVID-19 (a few samples of this study predate the infection). Cell type and time point are not known. The sample taken for sequencing was PBMCs or a T cell subset sorted from them (not recorded which). The chain links TRBV7-2 to TRBJ2-6; D is ambiguous. CDR3: CASSSHSGANVLTF. Here the CDR3 DNA reads TGTGCCAGCAGCTCTCACTCTGGGGCCAACGTCCTGACTTTC.